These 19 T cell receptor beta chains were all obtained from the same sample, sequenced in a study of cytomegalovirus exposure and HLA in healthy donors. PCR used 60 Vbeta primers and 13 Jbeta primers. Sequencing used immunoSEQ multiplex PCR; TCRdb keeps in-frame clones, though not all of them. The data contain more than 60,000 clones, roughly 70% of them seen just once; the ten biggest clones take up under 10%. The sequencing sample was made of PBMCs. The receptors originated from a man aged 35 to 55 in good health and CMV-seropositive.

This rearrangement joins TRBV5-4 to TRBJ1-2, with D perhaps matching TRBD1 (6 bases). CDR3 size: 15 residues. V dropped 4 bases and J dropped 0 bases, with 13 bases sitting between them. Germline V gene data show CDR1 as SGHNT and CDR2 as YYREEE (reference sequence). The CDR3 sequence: CASSLAGAPNYGYTF. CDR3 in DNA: TGTGCCAGCAGCCTCGCGGGGGCTCCTAACTATGGCTACACCTTC.

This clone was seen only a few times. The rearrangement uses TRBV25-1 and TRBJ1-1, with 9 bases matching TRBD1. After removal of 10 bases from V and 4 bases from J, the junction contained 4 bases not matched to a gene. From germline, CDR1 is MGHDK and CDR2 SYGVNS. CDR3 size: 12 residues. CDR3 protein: CATGTGPTEAFF. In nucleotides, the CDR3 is TGTGCCACCGGGACAGGGCCCACTGAAGCTTTCTTT.

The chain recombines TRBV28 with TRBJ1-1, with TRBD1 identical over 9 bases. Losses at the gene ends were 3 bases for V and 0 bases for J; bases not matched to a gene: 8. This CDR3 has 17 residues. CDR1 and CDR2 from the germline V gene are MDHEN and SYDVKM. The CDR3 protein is CASSFHLGQGVNTEAFF. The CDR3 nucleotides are TGTGCCAGCAGTTTCCACCTGGGACAGGGCGTGAACACTGAAGCTTTCTTT. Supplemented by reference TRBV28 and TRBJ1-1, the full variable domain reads DVKVTQSSRYLVKRTGEKVFLECVQDMDHENMFWYRQDPGLGLRLIYFSYDVKMKEKGDIPEGYSVSREKKERFSLILESASTNQTSMYLCASSFHLGQGVNTEAFFGQGTRLTVV.

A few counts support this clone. The CDR3 sequence is CASSFALDRLTYEQYF. The DNA for the CDR3 is TGTGCCAGCAGTTTTGCGTTGGACAGGCTAACCTACGAGCAGTACTTC. The chain has TRBV28 and TRBJ2-7; 7 bases map to TRBD1. Germline V gene lookup returns CDR1 MDHEN and CDR2 SYDVKM. CDR3 size: 16 residues. J lost 2 bases, V lost 3 bases, and 10 bases had no gene match.

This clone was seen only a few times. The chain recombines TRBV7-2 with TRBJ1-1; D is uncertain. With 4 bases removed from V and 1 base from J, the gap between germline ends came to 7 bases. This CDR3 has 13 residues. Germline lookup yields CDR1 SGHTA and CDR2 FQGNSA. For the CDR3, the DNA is TGTGCCAGCAGCTCCCAGGCGAACACTGAAGCTTTCTTT. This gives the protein CASSSQANTEAFF.

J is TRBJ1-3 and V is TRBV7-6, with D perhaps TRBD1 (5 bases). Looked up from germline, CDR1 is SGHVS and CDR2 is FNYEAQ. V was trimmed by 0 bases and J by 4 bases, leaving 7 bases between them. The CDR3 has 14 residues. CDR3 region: CASSLAGGGNTIYF. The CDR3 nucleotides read TGTGCCAGCAGCTTAGCGGGGGGAGGAAACACCATATATTTT.

The CDR3 DNA reads as TGTGCCTGGAGTCCTACAGGGGACACTGAAGCTTTCTTT. It encodes CAWSPTGDTEAFF. The chain combines TRBV30 with TRBJ1-1, with 7 positions matching TRBD1. Looked up from germline, CDR1 is GTSNPN and CDR2 is SVGIG (reference sequence). CDR3 size: 13 residues. J was trimmed by 3 bases and V by 2 bases; bases with no gene match: 3.

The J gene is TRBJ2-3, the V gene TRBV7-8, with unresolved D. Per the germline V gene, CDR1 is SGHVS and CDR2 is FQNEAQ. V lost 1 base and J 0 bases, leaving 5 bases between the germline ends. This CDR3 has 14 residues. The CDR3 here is CASSLGRSTDTQYF. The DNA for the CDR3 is TGTGCCAGCAGCTTAGGCAGGAGCACAGATACGCAGTATTTT.

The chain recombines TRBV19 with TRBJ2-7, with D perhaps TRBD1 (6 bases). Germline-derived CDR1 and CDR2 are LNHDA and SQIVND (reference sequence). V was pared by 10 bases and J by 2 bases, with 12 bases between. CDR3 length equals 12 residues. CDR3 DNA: TGTGCCACCCGGGACATAACCTACGAGCAGTACTTC. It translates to CATRDITYEQYF.

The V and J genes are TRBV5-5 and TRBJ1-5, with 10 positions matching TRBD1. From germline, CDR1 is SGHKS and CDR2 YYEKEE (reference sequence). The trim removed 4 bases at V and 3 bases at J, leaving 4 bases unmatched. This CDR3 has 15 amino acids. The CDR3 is CASSRTGGYNQPQHF. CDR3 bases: TGTGCCAGCAGCCGGACAGGGGGATACAATCAGCCCCAGCATTTT.

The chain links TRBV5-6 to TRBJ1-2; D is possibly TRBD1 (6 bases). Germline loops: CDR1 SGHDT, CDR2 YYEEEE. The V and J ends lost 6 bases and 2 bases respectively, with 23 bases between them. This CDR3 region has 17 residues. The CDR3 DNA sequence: TGTGCCAGCAACTTCCCCCCGCCGCAGGGGCTAAACTATGGCTACACCTTC. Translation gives CASNFPPPQGLNYGYTF.

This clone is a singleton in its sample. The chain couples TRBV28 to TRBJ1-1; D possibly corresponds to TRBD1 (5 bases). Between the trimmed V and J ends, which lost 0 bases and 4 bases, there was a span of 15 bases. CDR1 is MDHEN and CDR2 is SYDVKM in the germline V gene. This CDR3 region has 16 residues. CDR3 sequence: CASSLWTDSPGTEAFF. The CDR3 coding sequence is TGTGCCAGCAGTTTATGGACAGATTCACCGGGCACTGAAGCTTTCTTT.

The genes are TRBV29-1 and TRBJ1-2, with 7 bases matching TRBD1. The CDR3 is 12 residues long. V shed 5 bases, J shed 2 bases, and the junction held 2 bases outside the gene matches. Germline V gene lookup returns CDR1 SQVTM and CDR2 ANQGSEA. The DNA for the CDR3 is TGCAGCGTTAAACAGGGGAACTATGGCTACACCTTC. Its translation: CSVKQGNYGYTF.

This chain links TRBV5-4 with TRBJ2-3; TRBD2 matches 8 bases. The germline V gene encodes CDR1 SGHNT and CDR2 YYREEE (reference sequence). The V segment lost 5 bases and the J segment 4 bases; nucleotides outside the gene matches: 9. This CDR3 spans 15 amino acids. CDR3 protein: CASRTTSDRPDTQYF. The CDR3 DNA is TGTGCCAGCAGAACGACTAGCGACCGGCCAGATACGCAGTATTTT.

The CDR3: CASSPGGGVYNEQFF. Here the CDR3 DNA reads TGTGCCAGTAGCCCAGGTGGGGGGGTTTACAATGAGCAGTTCTTC. The rearrangement uses TRBV19 and TRBJ2-1, with TRBD2 identical over 7 bases. V shed 6 bases, J shed 4 bases, and the junction held 9 bases outside the gene matches. CDR3 size: 15 residues. Germline lookup yields CDR1 LNHDA and CDR2 SQIVND (reference sequence). Variable domain in full (rest from reference TRBV19 and TRBJ2-1): DGGITQSPKYLFRKEGQNVTLSCEQNLNHDAMYWYRQDPGQGLRLIYYSQIVNDFQKGDIAEGYSVSREKKESFPLTVTSAQKNPTAFYLCASSPGGGVYNEQFFGPGTRLTVL.

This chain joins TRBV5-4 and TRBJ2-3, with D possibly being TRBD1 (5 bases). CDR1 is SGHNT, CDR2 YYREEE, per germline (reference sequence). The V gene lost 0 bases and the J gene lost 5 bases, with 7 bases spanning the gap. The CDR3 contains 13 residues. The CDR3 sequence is CASSLEGVDTQYF. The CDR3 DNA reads TGTGCCAGCAGCTTGGAAGGGGTAGATACGCAGTATTTT.

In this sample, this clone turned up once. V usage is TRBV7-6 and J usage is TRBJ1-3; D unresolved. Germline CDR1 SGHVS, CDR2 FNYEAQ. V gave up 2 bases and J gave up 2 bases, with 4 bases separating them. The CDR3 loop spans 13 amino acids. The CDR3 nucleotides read TGTGCCAGCAGCTTATTTACTGGAAACACCATATATTTT. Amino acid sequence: CASSLFTGNTIYF. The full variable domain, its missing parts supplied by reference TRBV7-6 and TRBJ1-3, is GAGVSQSPRYKVTKRGQDVALRCDPISGHVSLYWYRQALGQGPEFLTYFNYEAQQDKSGLPNDRFSAERPEGSISTLTIQRTEQRDSAMYRCASSLFTGNTIYFGEGSWLTVV.

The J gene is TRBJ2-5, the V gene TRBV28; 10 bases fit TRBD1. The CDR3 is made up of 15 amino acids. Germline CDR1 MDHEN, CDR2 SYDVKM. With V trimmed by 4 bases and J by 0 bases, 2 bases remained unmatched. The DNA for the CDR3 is TGTGCCAGCAGTTGGGGACAGGGGTACCAAGAGACCCAGTACTTC. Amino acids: CASSWGQGYQETQYF.

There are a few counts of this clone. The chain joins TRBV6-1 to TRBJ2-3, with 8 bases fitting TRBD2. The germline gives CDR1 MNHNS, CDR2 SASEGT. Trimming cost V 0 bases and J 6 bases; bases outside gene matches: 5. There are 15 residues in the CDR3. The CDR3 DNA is TGTGCCAGCAGTGAAGCATCGGGAGGGCCGGATACGCAGTATTTT. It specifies CASSEASGGPDTQYF.